The rows below give T cell receptor beta chains drawn from one sample of a study of T-cell reconstitution after alpha-beta-depleted transplantation in children. TCRdb called the PCR reads again in MiXCR, with one record for every CDR3 protein. Here the sample spans about 92,000 distinct CDR3 sequences, 10% to 15% being singletons. Sequenced here: PBMCs from the stem cell graft donor, sampled from the stem cell graft. These receptors all stem from a human donor who donated a stem cell graft to a child with inherited bone marrow failure. Both conserved end residues are part of each CDR3. The D gene is left open where the match is weak. Clone size is shown for a subset of rows, as once, few, many or a class of expanded clone.

d_call: NA; clone_size: many; v_call: TRBV2; j_call: TRBJ2-2; cdr3_aa: CASRQRTDDTGELFF; cdr3_nt: TGTGCCAGCAGACAACGGACTGACGACACCGGGGAGCTGTTTTTT
d_call: NA; clone_size: many; v_call: TRBV20-1; j_call: TRBJ2-2; cdr3_aa: CSARDATRIAGELFF; cdr3_nt: TGCAGTGCTAGAGATGCTACTAGAATCGCCGGGGAGCTGTTTTTT
d_call: TRBD1; clone_size: many; v_call: TRBV29-1; j_call: TRBJ2-7; cdr3_aa: CSVKMTGGKFSYEQYF; cdr3_nt: TGCAGCGTTAAGATGACAGGGGGCAAATTCTCCTACGAGCAGTACTTC
d_call: NA; clone_size: many; v_call: TRBV12-3/TRBV12-4; j_call: TRBJ2-7; cdr3_aa: CASSLQGGSYEQYF; cdr3_nt: TGTGCCAGCAGCCTTCAGGGGGGCTCCTACGAGCAGTACTTC
d_call: NA; clone_size: many; v_call: TRBV5-5; j_call: TRBJ1-1; cdr3_aa: CASSQGGRRTEAFF; cdr3_nt: TGTGCCAGCAGCCAAGGGGGGCGACGAACTGAAGCTTTCTTT
d_call: NA; clone_size: few; v_call: TRBV11-2; j_call: TRBJ2-7; cdr3_aa: CASSLNDLGAYEQYF; cdr3_nt: TGTGCCAGCAGCTTAAACGATCTAGGGGCCTACGAGCAGTACTTC
d_call: NA; clone_size: few; v_call: TRBV7-9; j_call: TRBJ2-5; cdr3_aa: CASSPSLGRQETQYF; cdr3_nt: TGTGCCAGCAGCCCATCCCTGGGGCGGCAAGAGACCCAGTACTTC
d_call: TRBD2; clone_size: few; v_call: TRBV5-4; j_call: TRBJ2-3; cdr3_aa: CASSGGLAGATDTQYF; cdr3_nt: TGTGCCAGCAGCGGGGGACTAGCGGGCGCCACAGATACGCAGTATTTT
d_call: NA; clone_size: NA; v_call: TRBV28; j_call: TRBJ2-1; cdr3_aa: CASSFRAGDNEQFF; cdr3_nt: TGTGCCAGCAGTTTCCGGGCTGGCGACAATGAGCAGTTCTTC
d_call: NA; clone_size: many; v_call: TRBV7-9; j_call: TRBJ2-2; cdr3_aa: CASSLDAWSTGELFF; cdr3_nt: TGTGCCAGCAGCTTAGATGCGTGGAGCACCGGGGAGCTGTTTTTT
d_call: NA; clone_size: many; v_call: TRBV7-9; j_call: TRBJ1-1; cdr3_aa: CASSWGVADTEAFF; cdr3_nt: TGTGCCAGCAGCTGGGGGGTCGCGGACACTGAAGCTTTCTTT
d_call: NA; clone_size: NA; v_call: TRBV9; j_call: TRBJ1-1; cdr3_aa: CASSVGLGGHIEGMNTEAFF; cdr3_nt: TGTGCCAGCAGCGTAGGGTTAGGGGGGCATATAGAGGGCATGAACACTGAAGCTTTCTTT
d_call: NA; clone_size: many; v_call: TRBV18; j_call: TRBJ2-2; cdr3_aa: CASSPSGVDTGELFF; cdr3_nt: TGTGCCAGCTCACCCTCCGGGGTCGACACCGGGGAGCTGTTTTTT
d_call: NA; clone_size: NA; v_call: TRBV7-8; j_call: TRBJ2-3; cdr3_aa: CASSTGAGGTDTQYF; cdr3_nt: TGTGCCAGCAGCACCGGGGCAGGGGGCACAGATACGCAGTATTTT